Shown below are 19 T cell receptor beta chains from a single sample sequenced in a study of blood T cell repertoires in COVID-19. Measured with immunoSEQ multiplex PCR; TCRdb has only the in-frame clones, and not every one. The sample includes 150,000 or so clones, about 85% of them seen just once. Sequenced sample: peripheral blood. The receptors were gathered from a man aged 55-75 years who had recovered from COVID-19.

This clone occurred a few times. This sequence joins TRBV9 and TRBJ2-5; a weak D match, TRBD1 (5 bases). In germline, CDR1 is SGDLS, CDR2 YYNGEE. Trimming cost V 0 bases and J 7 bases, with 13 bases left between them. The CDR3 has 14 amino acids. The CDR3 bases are TGTGCCAGCAGCGTAGAAAGACAGACATGGACCCAGTACTTC. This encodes CASSVERQTWTQYF. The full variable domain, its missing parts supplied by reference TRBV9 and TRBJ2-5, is DSGVTQTPKHLITATGQRVTLRCSPRSGDLSVYWYQQSLDQGLQFLIQYYNGEERAKGNILERFSAQQFPDLHSELNLSSLELGDSALYFCASSVERQTWTQYFGPGTRLLVL.

The CDR3 DNA is TGTGCCAGCAGTTTATTTCCCCCCAGGGGGCAAGCGGAGAATGAAAAACTGTTTTTT. As protein: CASSLFPPRGQAENEKLFF. The V call is TRBV27, the J call TRBJ1-4; 8 bases match TRBD1. There are 19 residues in the CDR3. Losses at the gene ends were 1 base for V and 5 bases for J; bases not matched to a gene: 15. CDR1 MNHEY and CDR2 SMNVEV come from the germline V gene (reference sequence).

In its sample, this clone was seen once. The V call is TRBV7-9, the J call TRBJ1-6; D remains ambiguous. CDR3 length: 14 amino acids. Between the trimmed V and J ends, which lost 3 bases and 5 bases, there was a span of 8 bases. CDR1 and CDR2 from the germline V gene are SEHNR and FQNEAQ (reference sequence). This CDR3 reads CASSFEGDNSPLHF. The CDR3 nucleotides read TGTGCCAGCAGCTTCGAGGGAGATAATTCACCCCTCCACTTT.

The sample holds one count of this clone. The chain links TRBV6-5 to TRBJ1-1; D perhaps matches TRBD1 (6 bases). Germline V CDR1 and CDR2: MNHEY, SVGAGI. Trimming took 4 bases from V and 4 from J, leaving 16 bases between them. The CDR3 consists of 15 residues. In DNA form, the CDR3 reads TGTGCCAGCAGTTTCGGGGGGGCTGGAGGCACTGAAGCTTTCTTT. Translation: CASSFGGAGGTEAFF.

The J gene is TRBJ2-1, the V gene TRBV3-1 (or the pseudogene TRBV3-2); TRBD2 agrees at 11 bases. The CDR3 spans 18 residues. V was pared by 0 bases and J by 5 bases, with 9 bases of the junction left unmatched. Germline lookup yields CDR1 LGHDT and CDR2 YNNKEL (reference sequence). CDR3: CASSQEFPLAGGNNEQFF. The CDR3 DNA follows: TGTGCCAGCAGCCAAGAGTTCCCCCTAGCGGGGGGCAACAATGAGCAGTTCTTC.

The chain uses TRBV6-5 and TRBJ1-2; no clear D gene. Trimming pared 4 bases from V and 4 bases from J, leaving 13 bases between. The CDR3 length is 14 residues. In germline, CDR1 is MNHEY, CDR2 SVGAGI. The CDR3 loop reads CASSSYLGPYGYTF. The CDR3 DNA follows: TGTGCCAGCAGTTCCTACCTCGGTCCCTATGGCTACACCTTC.

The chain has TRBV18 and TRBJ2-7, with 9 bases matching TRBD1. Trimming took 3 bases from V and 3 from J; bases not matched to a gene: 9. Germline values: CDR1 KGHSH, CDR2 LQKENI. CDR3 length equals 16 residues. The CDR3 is CASSPQGPGQGYEQYF. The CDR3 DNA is TGTGCCAGCTCACCGCAAGGTCCGGGACAGGGCTACGAGCAGTACTTC.

CDR3 sequence (DNA): TGTGCCACCAGTGACTCACAGGGGGGGGACGAGCAGTACTTC. It specifies CATSDSQGGDEQYF. The J gene is TRBJ2-7, the V gene TRBV24-1, with D perhaps TRBD1 (8 bases). The CDR3 sequence is 14 residues long. V was pared by 4 bases and J by 5 bases, with 14 bases between. CDR1 KGHDR and CDR2 SFDVKD come from the germline V gene.

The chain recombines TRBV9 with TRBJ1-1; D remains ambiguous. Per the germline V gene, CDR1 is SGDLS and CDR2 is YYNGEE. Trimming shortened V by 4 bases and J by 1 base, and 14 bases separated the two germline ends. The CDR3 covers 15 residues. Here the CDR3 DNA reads TGTGCCAGCAGCCCATTCCCAGGTGGGAACACTGAAGCTTTCTTT. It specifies CASSPFPGGNTEAFF.

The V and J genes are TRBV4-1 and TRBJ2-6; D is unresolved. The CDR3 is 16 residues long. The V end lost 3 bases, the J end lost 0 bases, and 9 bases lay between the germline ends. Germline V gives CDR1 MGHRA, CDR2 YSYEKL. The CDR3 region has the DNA TGCGCCAGCAGCCAGAGGAAGAACTCTGGGGCCAACGTCCTGACTTTC. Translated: CASSQRKNSGANVLTF.

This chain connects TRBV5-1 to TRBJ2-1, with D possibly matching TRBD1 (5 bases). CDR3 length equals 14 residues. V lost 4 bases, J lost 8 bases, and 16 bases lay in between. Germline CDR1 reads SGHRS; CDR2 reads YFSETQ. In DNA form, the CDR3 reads TGCGCCAGCAGCCCCTCAGGGTACGGCGATGAGCAGTTCTTC. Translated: CASSPSGYGDEQFF.

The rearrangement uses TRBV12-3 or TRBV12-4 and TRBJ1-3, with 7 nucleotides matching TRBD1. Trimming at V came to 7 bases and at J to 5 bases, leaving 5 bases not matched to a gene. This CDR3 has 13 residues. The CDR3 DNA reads TGTGCCAGCATCGACAGGGAAAGAAACACCATATATTTT. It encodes CASIDRERNTIYF.

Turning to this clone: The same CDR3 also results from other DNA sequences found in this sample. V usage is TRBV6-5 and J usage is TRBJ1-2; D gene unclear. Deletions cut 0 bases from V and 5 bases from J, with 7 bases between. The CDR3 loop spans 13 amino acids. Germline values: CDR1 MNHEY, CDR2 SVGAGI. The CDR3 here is CASSYSGSYGYTF. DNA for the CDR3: TGTGCCAGCAGTTACTCAGGGAGTTATGGCTACACCTTC.

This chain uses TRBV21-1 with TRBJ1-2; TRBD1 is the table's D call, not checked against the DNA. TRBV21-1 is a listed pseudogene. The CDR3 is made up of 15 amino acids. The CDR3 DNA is TGTGCCAGCAGCAAAGCCCTAAACAGGGCCCATGGCTACACCTTC. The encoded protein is CASSKALNRAHGYTF.

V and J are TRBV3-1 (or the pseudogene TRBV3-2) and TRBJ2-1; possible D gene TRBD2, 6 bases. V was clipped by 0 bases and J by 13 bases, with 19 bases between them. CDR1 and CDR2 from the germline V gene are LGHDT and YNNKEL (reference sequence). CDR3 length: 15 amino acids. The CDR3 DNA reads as TGTGCCAGCAGCCAAGATCGGGGTGAAGGGAGGTCACAGTTCTTC. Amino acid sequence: CASSQDRGEGRSQFF.

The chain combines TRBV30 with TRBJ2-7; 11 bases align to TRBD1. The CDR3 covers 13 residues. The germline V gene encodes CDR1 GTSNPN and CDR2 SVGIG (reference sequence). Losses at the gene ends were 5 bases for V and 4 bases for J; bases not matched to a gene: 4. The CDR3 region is CAWAGQGVYEQYF. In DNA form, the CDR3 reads TGTGCCTGGGCGGGACAGGGGGTTTACGAGCAGTACTTC.

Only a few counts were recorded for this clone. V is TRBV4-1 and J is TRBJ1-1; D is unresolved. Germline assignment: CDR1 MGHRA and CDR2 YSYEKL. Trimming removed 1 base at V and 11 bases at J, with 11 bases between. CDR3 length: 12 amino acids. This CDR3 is CASSQGGVSAFF. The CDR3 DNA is TGCGCCAGCAGCCAAGGCGGGGTCTCCGCTTTCTTT.

CDR3 DNA sequence: TGTGCCAGCAGTGAAATGGCGGGGGCTGTCTCCTACAATGAGCAGTTCTTC. Residues: CASSEMAGAVSYNEQFF. The rearrangement uses TRBV6-1 and TRBJ2-1, with D maybe TRBD2 (7 bases). The germline gives CDR1 MNHNS, CDR2 SASEGT. V lost 2 bases, J lost 0 bases, and 14 bases lay in between. The CDR3 is 17 residues long.

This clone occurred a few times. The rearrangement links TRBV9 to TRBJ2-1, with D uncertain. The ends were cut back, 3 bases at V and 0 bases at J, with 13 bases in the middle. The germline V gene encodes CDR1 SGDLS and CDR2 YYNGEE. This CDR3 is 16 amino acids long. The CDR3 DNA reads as TGTGCCAGCAGCGACCAGCCCAGGATCTCCTACAATGAGCAGTTCTTC. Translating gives CASSDQPRISYNEQFF.